This TCR beta chain appears in the sequencing data of a study of T cells in Graves' hyperthyroidism and ophthalmopathy (dated by TCRdb to about 2019). A note on the overall study: A discovery cohort of approximately 100 patients, roughly 45 with Graves' ophthalmopathy and about 58 with stable Graves' hyperthyroidism, was used to find distinguishing TCR V-J signatures. In addition, the study compared T-cell repertoires in thyroid tissue and in blood from about 6 Graves' hyperthyroidism patients. The paper describes TCR Vbeta CDR3 sequencing of some 130 peripheral blood samples, made up of fewer than 50 ophthalmopathy patients, over 70 hyperthyroidism patients and 17 progressor patients. The approximately 95 discovery patients were divided at random into training and test sets in a 7:3 ratio. Prospective prediction of ophthalmopathy was tested in an independent validation cohort consisting of 18 to 20 hyperthyroidism patients and more than 15 patients who later progressed to ophthalmopathy. After blood sampling, hyperthyroidism patients were treated with methimazole at a starting dose of 30 mg daily, and ophthalmopathy patients were treated with high-dose intravenous methylprednisolone.

Amplification of TCR beta CDR3 regions was carried out from RNA transcripts. A first-round RT-PCR of the TCR CDR3 used the HTBI primer set with the Qiagen OneStep RT-PCR kit. Libraries were constructed in a second round of multiplex PCR, after which size selection and purification were carried out. The libraries were sequenced on an Illumina HiSeq2000 using paired-end 100 bp reads. The authors' analysis ran thus. SOAPnuke was used to process the raw data, with reads discarded if the reads contained adapters or uncalled bases, had a mean Phred below 15, or lacked an exact constant-primer or identifier match. COPE v1.2.5 was used to merge the high-quality paired reads, and each unique nucleotide sequence was defined as a clonotype. MiTCR v1.1 was used to align the clonotypes against IMGT TRBV, TRBD and TRBJ reference segments. Analysis was restricted to V-J combinations with a frequency above 0.0001, which covered about 99% of repertoires. A TCS score was defined as the ratio between F50 (clonal expansion) and ExV (chaos), using BLOSUM62-based TCRdist between CDR3 peptides within each V-J. Welch's t-statistics and random forest reduced 450 to 600 V-J features to 10 to 15, which were used in a naive Bayes classifier (R e1071). Thyroid-blood repertoire similarity was quantified with the Morisita-Horn index. TCRdb's own reprocessing of the public reads used fastp at Q25 and MiXCR and kept productive beta chains. Identical CDR3 proteins give one entry, which carries the most common genes and DNA. Here the V and J calls rest on TCRdb's processing, not on the authors' analysis. This sample lists about 49,000 distinct CDR3 sequences; approximately 50% were detected once. Together, the top ten hold under 35% of the sample.

The CDR3 goes from the cysteine to the phenylalanine over 14 residues. Only the CDR3 region is kept as DNA, spanning 42 bases read in frame from base 1. V ends up 4 bases short and J 3 bases short, with an unmatched junction base count of 4. As encoded in the germline V gene, CDR1 is SQVTM while CDR2 is ANQGSEA. What the work shows at the level of the full study, not this receptor alone: In validation, progression to ophthalmopathy was predicted by the model with 70.59% sensitivity and nearly 75% specificity, a median of around 5.9 months before onset. A model built on a 13 V-J signature distinguished ophthalmopathy from stable hyperthyroidism, reaching around 87% sensitivity and approximately 83% specificity in cross-validation and 80%/75% in testing. Most expanded thyroid clonotypes (frequency above 0.001) were also found in blood, which suggests that blood repertoires may mirror thyroid immune responses. No statistical method was used to fix the sample size in advance, and group allocation was not hidden from the investigators.

With regard to this clonotype: Its antigen remains undetermined. The sample holds no much larger clone one base away, and base qualities are not on file.

Stable Graves' hyperthyroidism was defined as the absence of progression to ophthalmopathy over 18 months of follow-up. Hyperthyroidism patients were newly diagnosed, had a disease duration of under 2 months, and were aged 18 to 65 years. The study excluded patients with uncontrolled infections, other autoimmune diseases, pregnancy or lactation. Diagnoses were based on clinical symptoms, serum thyroxine and TRAb, thyroid ultrasound and orbital computed tomography. Total RNA was extracted with Trizol reagent, and quality was checked on an Agilent 2100 Bioanalyzer. This chain is built from TRBV29-1 and TRBJ1-5; a stretch of 9 junction bases matches TRBD1. The specimen sequenced was peripheral blood or thyroid tissue (not recorded which). This TCR derives from a man aged 18 to 30 with Graves' hyperthyroidism. The CDR3 protein sequence reads: CSVGTGATNQPQHF. The DNA is TGCAGCGTTGGGACAGGGGCGACCAATCAGCCCCAGCATTTT.